This TCR beta chain was sequenced during a study of human T cells and chemical hapten exposure. This clonotype came up a few times. Time point: patch test 3, about 24 weeks after DPC sensitization. Treatment noted: therapeutic diphenylcyclopropenone sensitization with weekly scalp DPC. Whole blood, unfractionated, served as the material for total RNA extraction. Germline CDR1 and CDR2: SEHNR and FQNEAQ (reference sequence). The CDR3 contains 16 residues. V shed 3 bases, J shed 0 bases, and the junction held 4 bases outside the gene matches. In TCRdb, the RACE reads were re-called with MiXCR into one record per CDR3 protein. The sample lists roughly 100,000 distinct CDR3 sequences; 30% to 35% were seen once.

The sequenced sample was whole blood, obtained in connection with sensitization to the hapten diphenylcyclopropenone (DPC). This TCR was sampled from a man aged 35 to 55 with alopecia areata. Some clones in this sample may be carry-over from other donors' samples. The chain joins TRBV7-9 to TRBJ2-2; 7 nucleotides agree with TRBD1. The CDR3 spells CASSLDRPPNTGELFF. CDR3 in DNA: TGTGCCAGCAGCTTGGACAGGCCCCCGAACACCGGGGAGCTGTTTTTT.